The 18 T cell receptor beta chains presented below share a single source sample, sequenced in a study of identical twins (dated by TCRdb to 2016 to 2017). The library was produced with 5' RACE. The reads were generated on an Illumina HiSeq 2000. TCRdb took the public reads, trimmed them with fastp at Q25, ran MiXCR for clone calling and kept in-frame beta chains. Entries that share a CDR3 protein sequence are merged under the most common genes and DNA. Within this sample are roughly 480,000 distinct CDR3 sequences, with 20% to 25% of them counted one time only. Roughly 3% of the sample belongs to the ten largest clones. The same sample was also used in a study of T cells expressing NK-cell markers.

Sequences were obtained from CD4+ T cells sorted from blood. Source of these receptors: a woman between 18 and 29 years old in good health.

The CDR3 DNA follows: TGTGCCATCAACCCAGGGAGATCCTACGAGCAGTACTTC. This sequence encodes CAINPGRSYEQYF. The J gene is TRBJ2-7, the V gene TRBV10-3; D tentatively reads TRBD1 or TRBD2 (5 bases each). Germline values: CDR1 ENHRY, CDR2 SYGVKD. This CDR3 is 13 amino acids long. With 7 bases removed from V and 1 base from J, the gap between germline ends came to 11 bases.

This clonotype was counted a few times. CDR3 sequence reads: CSARVLDTQYF. As DNA, the CDR3 is TGCAGTGCTAGGGTCTTAGATACGCAGTATTTT. The J gene is TRBJ2-3, the V gene TRBV20-1; no clear D gene. V lost 3 bases and J 5 bases, leaving 6 bases between the germline ends. Germline V CDR1 and CDR2: DFQATT, SNEGSKA (reference sequence). The CDR3 contains 11 residues.

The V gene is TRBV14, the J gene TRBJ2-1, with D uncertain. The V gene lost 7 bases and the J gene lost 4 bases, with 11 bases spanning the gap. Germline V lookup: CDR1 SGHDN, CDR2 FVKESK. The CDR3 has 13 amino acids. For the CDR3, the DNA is TGTGCCAGCAAACTCGGTTTATACAATGAGCAGTTCTTC. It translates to CASKLGLYNEQFF.

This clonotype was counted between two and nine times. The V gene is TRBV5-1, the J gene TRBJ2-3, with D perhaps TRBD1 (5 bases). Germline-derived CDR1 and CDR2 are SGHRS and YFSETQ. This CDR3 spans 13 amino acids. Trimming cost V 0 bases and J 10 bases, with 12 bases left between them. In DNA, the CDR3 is TGCGCCAGCAGCTTGGAACAGGTTGGGGCGCAGTATTTT. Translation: CASSLEQVGAQYF.

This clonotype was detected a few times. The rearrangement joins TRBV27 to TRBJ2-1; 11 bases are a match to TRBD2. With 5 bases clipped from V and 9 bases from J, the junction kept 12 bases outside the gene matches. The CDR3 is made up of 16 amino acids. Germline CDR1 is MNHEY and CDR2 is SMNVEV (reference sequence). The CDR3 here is CASSNSGTSGRGEQFF. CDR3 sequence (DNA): TGTGCCAGCAGTAATAGTGGGACTAGCGGCCGGGGTGAGCAGTTCTTC.

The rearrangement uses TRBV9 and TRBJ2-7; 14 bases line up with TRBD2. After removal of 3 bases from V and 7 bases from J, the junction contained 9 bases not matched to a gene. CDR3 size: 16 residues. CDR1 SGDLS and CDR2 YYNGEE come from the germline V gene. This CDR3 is CASSATIGLAGGEQYF. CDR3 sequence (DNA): TGTGCCAGCAGCGCAACTATAGGACTAGCGGGAGGTGAGCAGTACTTC.

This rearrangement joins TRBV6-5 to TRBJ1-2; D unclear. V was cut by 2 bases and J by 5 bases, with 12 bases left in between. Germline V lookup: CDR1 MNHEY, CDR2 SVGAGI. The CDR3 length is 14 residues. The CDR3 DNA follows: TGTGCCAGCAGTTACCTTGACGGAGGTTATGGCTACACCTTC. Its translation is CASSYLDGGYGYTF.

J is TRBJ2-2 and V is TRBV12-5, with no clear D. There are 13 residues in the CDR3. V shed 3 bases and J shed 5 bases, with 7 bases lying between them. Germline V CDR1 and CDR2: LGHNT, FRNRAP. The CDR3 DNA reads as TGTGCTAGTGGTTTTCCGAGAACCGGGGAGCTGTTTTTT. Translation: CASGFPRTGELFF.

CDR3 in amino acids: CASSRPQGSTGELFF. The CDR3 DNA reads TGCGCCAGCAGTCGCCCTCAGGGAAGCACCGGGGAGCTGTTTTTT. The chain has TRBV5-1 and TRBJ2-2; the D gene is possibly TRBD1 (5 bases). Deletions cut 5 bases from V and 4 bases from J, with 15 bases between. Germline values: CDR1 SGHRS, CDR2 YFSETQ. The CDR3 runs to 15 residues.

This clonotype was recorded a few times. The CDR3 loop reads CASSLAGSWNTEAFF. CDR3 sequence (DNA): TGTGCCAGCAGCTTAGCGGGCAGTTGGAACACTGAAGCTTTCTTT. The V gene is TRBV7-8, the J gene TRBJ1-1; D gene unclear. Germline-derived CDR1 and CDR2 are SGHVS and FQNEAQ. Trimming left V 0 bases short and J 1 base short, with 9 bases between. This CDR3 has 15 residues.

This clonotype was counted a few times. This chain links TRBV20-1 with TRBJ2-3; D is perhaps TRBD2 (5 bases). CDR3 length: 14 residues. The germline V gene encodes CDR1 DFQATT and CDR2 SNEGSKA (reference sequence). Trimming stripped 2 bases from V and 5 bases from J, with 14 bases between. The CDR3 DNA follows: TGCAGTGCTAGACCCAGCGGCCATAGAGATACGCAGTATTTT. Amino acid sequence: CSARPSGHRDTQYF.

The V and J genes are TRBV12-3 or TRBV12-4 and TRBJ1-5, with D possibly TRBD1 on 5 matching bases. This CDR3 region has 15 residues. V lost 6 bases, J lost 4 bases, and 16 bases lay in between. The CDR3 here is CASSLRQTRNQPQHF. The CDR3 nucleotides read TGTGCCAGCAGCCTTAGACAGACCCGAAATCAGCCCCAGCATTTT.

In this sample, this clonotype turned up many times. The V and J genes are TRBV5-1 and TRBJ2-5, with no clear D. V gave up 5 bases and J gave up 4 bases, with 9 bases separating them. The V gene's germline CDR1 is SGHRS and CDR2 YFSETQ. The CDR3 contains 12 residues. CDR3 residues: CASRASGETQYF. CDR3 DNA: TGCGCCAGCAGGGCCTCGGGAGAGACCCAGTACTTC.

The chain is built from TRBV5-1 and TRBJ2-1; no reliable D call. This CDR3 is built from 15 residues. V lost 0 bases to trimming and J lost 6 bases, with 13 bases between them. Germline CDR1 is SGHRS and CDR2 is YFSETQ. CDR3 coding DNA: TGCGCCAGCAGCTTGGCCGATCCGGGTGGCAATGAGCAGTTCTTC. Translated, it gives CASSLADPGGNEQFF. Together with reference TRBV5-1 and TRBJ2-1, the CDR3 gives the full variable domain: KAGVTQTPRYLIKTRGQQVTLSCSPISGHRSVSWYQQTPGQGLQFLFEYFSETQRNKGNFPGRFSGRQFSNSRSEMNVSTLELGDSALYLCASSLADPGGNEQFFGPGTRLTVL.

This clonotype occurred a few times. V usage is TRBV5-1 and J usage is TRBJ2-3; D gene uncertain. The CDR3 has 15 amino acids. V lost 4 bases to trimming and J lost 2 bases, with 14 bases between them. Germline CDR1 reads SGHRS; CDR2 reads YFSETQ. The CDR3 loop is CASSPYGRTTDTQYF. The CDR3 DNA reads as TGCGCCAGCAGCCCCTATGGGCGGACCACAGATACGCAGTATTTT.

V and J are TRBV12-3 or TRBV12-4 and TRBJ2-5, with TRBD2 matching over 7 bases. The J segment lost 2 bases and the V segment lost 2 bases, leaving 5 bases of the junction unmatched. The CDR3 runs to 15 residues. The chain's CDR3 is CASSLRSAGQETQYF. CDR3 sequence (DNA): TGTGCCAGCAGTTTAAGGTCAGCGGGACAAGAGACCCAGTACTTC.

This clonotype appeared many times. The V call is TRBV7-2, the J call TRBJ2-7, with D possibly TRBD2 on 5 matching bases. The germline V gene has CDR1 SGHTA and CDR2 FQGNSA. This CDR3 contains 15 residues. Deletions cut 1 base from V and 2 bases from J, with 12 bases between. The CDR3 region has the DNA TGTGCCAGCAGCTTAGTGAGCGGTCAAACCTACGAGCAGTACTTC. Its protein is CASSLVSGQTYEQYF.

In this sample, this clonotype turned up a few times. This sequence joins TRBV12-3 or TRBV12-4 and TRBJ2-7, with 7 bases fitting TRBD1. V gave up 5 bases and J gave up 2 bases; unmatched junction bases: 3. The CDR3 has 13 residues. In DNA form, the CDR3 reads TGTGCCAGCAGTAGGGACAGCGCCTACGAGCAGTACTTC. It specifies CASSRDSAYEQYF.